This T cell receptor beta chain was observed in a study of OX40 agonist ivuxolimab in advanced cancers. Study details: Treatment of patients was with ivuxolimab, an agonistic anti-OX40 (CD134) antibody.

Generated by immunoSEQ multiplex PCR, the TCRdb table keeps only in-frame clones and is missing some. The data hold roughly 25,000 clones, with around 73% observed a single time. This clone was detected only a few times. Germline CDR1 MNHEY, CDR2 SVGAGI. The CDR3 runs to 14 residues. V shed 4 bases, J shed 4 bases, and the junction held 6 bases outside the gene matches. The chain couples TRBV6-5 to TRBJ2-7; 8 positions match TRBD1. Sequenced material: CD4+ or CD8+ T cells sorted from blood, taken in a trial of the OX40 agonist ivuxolimab. The source is an adult with an advanced solid tumor such as melanoma, head and neck, liver or kidney cancer. The CDR3 spells CASSSGGGWYEQYF. CDR3 coding DNA: TGTGCCAGCAGTTCAGGGGGCGGTTGGTACGAGCAGTACTTC.